These T cell receptor beta chains were read from a single sample in a study of cytomegalovirus exposure and HLA in healthy donors. Data came from immunoSEQ multiplex PCR; TCRdb stores just in-frame clones and leaves some out. Altogether 95,000 to 150,000 clones are present, 95% to 97% being singletons, with the ten largest covering 1.5% to 2%. The material sequenced was PBMCs. All receptors derive from a man younger than 30 in good health and CMV-seronegative. The CDR3 runs from the conserved cysteine through the conserved F or W. The D gene is left open where the match is weak. The size of a clone is reported for some rows only, either as once, few or many, or as a class for expanded clones.

D: NA; J: TRBJ1-4; V: TRBV11-2; size: once; CDR3: CASSREGKLFF; DNA: TGTGCCAGCAGCCGCGAGGGAAAACTGTTTTTT
D: TRBD2; J: TRBJ2-2; V: TRBV27; size: NA; CDR3: CASSLKASGRTGELFF; DNA: TGTGCCAGCAGTTTAAAAGCTAGCGGGAGAACCGGGGAGCTGTTTTTT
D: NA; J: TRBJ1-2; V: TRBV5-4; size: NA; CDR3: CASSLGGALYGYTF; DNA: TGTGCCAGCAGCTTGGGAGGAGCCCTCTATGGCTACACCTTC
D: NA; J: TRBJ2-4; V: TRBV6-1; size: NA; CDR3: CASSSTEGVGIQYF; DNA: TGTGCCAGCAGCTCCACCGAGGGCGTGGGCATTCAGTACTTC
D: NA; J: TRBJ1-1; V: TRBV9; size: NA; CDR3: CASSPSLYGRGSEAFF; DNA: TGTGCCAGCAGCCCATCGCTCTACGGTCGGGGGTCAGAAGCTTTCTTT
D: NA; J: TRBJ2-7; V: TRBV6-6; size: NA; CDR3: CASSNPTYEQYF; DNA: TGTGCCAGCAGTAACCCTACCTACGAGCAGTACTTC
D: NA; J: TRBJ2-7; V: TRBV7-2; size: NA; CDR3: CASSATAPGYEQYF; DNA: TGTGCCAGCAGCGCTACAGCCCCGGGGTACGAGCAGTACTTC
D: NA; J: TRBJ1-5; V: TRBV7-2; size: few; CDR3: CASSLVRGEEQPQHF; DNA: TGTGCCAGCAGCTTAGTGCGGGGAGAAGAGCAGCCCCAGCATTTT
D: TRBD1; J: TRBJ1-2; V: TRBV2; size: NA; CDR3: CASSRTGANYGYTF; DNA: TGTGCCAGCAGCCGGACAGGGGCTAACTATGGCTACACCTTC
D: NA; J: TRBJ2-1; V: TRBV28; size: NA; CDR3: CASSHNYNEQFF; DNA: TGTGCCAGCAGTCACAACTACAATGAGCAGTTCTTC
D: NA; J: TRBJ2-7; V: TRBV20-1; size: NA; CDR3: CSARVLSEQYF; DNA: TGCAGTGCTAGGGTACTCTCCGAGCAGTACTTC
D: TRBD2; J: TRBJ2-5; V: TRBV30; size: NA; CDR3: CAWGLGIEETQYF; DNA: TGTGCCTGGGGACTAGGTATTGAAGAGACCCAGTACTTC
D: TRBD1; J: TRBJ2-7; V: TRBV30; size: NA; CDR3: CAWSWGQNDEQYF; DNA: TGTGCCTGGAGTTGGGGACAGAACGACGAGCAGTACTTC
D: NA; J: TRBJ1-5; V: TRBV5-6; size: NA; CDR3: CASSFNVGLSQHF; DNA: TGTGCCAGCAGCTTTAATGTGGGCCTCTCCCAGCATTTT
D: NA; J: TRBJ2-1; V: TRBV7-6; size: NA; CDR3: CASSLRPPLSFTDEQFF; DNA: TGTGCCAGCAGCTTAAGGCCCCCACTATCCTTTACGGATGAGCAGTTCTTC
D: TRBD1; J: TRBJ2-7; V: TRBV7-6; size: NA; CDR3: CASSKGQGTYEQYF; DNA: TGTGCCAGCAGCAAGGGACAGGGCACCTACGAGCAGTACTTC
D: TRBD1; J: TRBJ1-6; V: TRBV30; size: NA; CDR3: CAFDRDSNSPLHF; DNA: TGTGCCTTTGACAGGGATTCTAATTCACCCCTCCACTTT
D: TRBD1; J: TRBJ1-5; V: TRBV30; size: NA; CDR3: CAWSVNRGSQPQHF; DNA: TGTGCCTGGAGTGTAAACAGGGGAAGTCAGCCCCAGCATTTT
D: NA; J: TRBJ2-1; V: TRBV4-2; size: NA; CDR3: CASSRTGNNEQFF; DNA: TGTGCCAGCAGTCGTACAGGGAACAATGAGCAGTTCTTC
D: NA; J: TRBJ2-3; V: TRBV4-2; size: NA; CDR3: CASSQHTDTQYF; DNA: TGTGCCAGCAGCCAACACACAGATACGCAGTATTTT
D: NA; J: TRBJ2-3; V: TRBV28; size: once; CDR3: CASSRQVPSTDTQYF; DNA: TGTGCCAGCAGTCGACAGGTTCCGAGCACAGATACGCAGTATTTT
D: NA; J: TRBJ2-2; V: TRBV7-2; size: once; CDR3: CASTPYTGPTGELFF; DNA: TGTGCCAGCACCCCTTACACAGGCCCCACCGGGGAGCTGTTTTTT
D: NA; J: TRBJ2-3; V: TRBV5-1; size: NA; CDR3: CASSLALQDTQYF; DNA: TGCGCCAGCAGCTTGGCCTTACAGGATACGCAGTATTTT
D: NA; J: TRBJ2-2; V: TRBV7-8; size: NA; CDR3: CASSLVQGRTGELFF; DNA: TGTGCCAGCAGCTTAGTCCAGGGGCGCACCGGGGAGCTGTTTTTT
D: TRBD2; J: TRBJ2-1; V: TRBV30; size: NA; CDR3: CAWRDPLDGRGDNEQFF; DNA: TGTGCCTGGAGAGACCCCCTAGACGGGAGGGGGGACAATGAGCAGTTCTTC
D: TRBD2; J: TRBJ2-7; V: TRBV11-2; size: few; CDR3: CASSPLAGGLNEQYF; DNA: TGTGCCAGCAGCCCCCTGGCGGGAGGGTTAAACGAGCAGTACTTC
D: NA; J: TRBJ1-1; V: TRBV6-5; size: NA; CDR3: CASRDSGNTEAFF; DNA: TGTGCCAGTCGGGACTCCGGGAACACTGAAGCTTTCTTT
D: NA; J: TRBJ2-6; V: TRBV5-6; size: NA; CDR3: CASSPPGTGANVLTF; DNA: TGTGCCAGCAGCCCCCCGGGAACCGGGGCCAACGTCCTGACTTTC
D: TRBD1; J: TRBJ2-1; V: TRBV4-1; size: NA; CDR3: CASSLYPGQGSDEQFF; DNA: TGCGCCAGCAGCCTATATCCGGGACAGGGATCCGATGAGCAGTTCTTC
D: NA; J: TRBJ2-7; V: TRBV21-1; size: NA; CDR3: CASSKCGGSSYEQYF; DNA: TGTGCCAGCAGCAAATGTGGCGGGAGCTCCTACGAGCAGTACTTC
D: NA; J: TRBJ2-7; V: TRBV10-3; size: NA; CDR3: CAISDPTGAYEQYF; DNA: TGTGCCATCAGTGATCCGACAGGCGCCTACGAGCAGTACTTC
D: TRBD1; J: TRBJ1-5; V: TRBV30; size: NA; CDR3: CAWSGPGGSNQPQHF; DNA: TGTGCCTGGAGTGGTCCAGGGGGCAGCAATCAGCCCCAGCATTTT
D: TRBD2; J: TRBJ2-1; V: TRBV5-1; size: NA; CDR3: CASSPAPGSGNNEQFF; DNA: TGCGCCAGCAGCCCGGCCCCGGGTAGCGGGAACAATGAGCAGTTCTTC
D: NA; J: TRBJ1-2; V: TRBV30; size: NA; CDR3: CAWSVLGRNYGYTF; DNA: TGTGCCTGGAGTGTACTGGGGCGAAACTATGGCTACACCTTC
D: NA; J: TRBJ1-5; V: TRBV30; size: NA; CDR3: CAWGPGTSNQPQHF; DNA: TGTGCCTGGGGACCCGGGACATCGAATCAGCCCCAGCATTTT
D: NA; J: TRBJ1-2; V: TRBV30; size: NA; CDR3: CAWAWADYGYTF; DNA: TGTGCCTGGGCCTGGGCTGACTATGGCTACACCTTC
D: NA; J: TRBJ2-7; V: TRBV4-3; size: NA; CDR3: CASSPGSGDYEQYF; DNA: TGCGCCAGCAGCCCTGGGTCAGGGGACTACGAGCAGTACTTC
D: NA; J: TRBJ1-2; V: TRBV19; size: NA; CDR3: CASSIYAGTSYGYTF; DNA: TGTGCCAGTAGTATTTACGCCGGGACATCTTATGGCTACACCTTC
D: NA; J: TRBJ2-7; V: TRBV5-1; size: NA; CDR3: CASSSLGGRGSYEQYF; DNA: TGCGCCAGCAGCTCCTTAGGGGGGAGGGGGTCCTACGAGCAGTACTTC
D: TRBD2; J: TRBJ2-1; V: TRBV5-1; size: NA; CDR3: CASSLGGLDHEQFF; DNA: TGCGCCAGCAGCTTGGGGGGACTAGACCATGAGCAGTTCTTC
D: NA; J: TRBJ2-5; V: TRBV11-2; size: NA; CDR3: CASSLDRQETQYF; DNA: TGTGCCAGCAGCTTAGACAGACAAGAGACCCAGTACTTC
D: NA; J: TRBJ1-4; V: TRBV7-2; size: NA; CDR3: CASSRTVPEKLFF; DNA: TGTGCCAGCAGCCGTACGGTCCCGGAAAAACTGTTTTTT
D: NA; J: TRBJ1-3; V: TRBV6-1; size: NA; CDR3: CASSEAGANTIYF; DNA: TGTGCCAGCAGTGAAGCGGGAGCAAACACCATATATTTT
D: TRBD2; J: TRBJ2-1; V: TRBV25-1; size: NA; CDR3: CASSAGTSYYNEQFF; DNA: TGTGCCAGCAGCGCCGGGACTAGCTACTACAATGAGCAGTTCTTC
D: NA; J: TRBJ2-1; V: TRBV4-2; size: NA; CDR3: CASSQDPRTGEFF; DNA: TGTGCCAGCAGCCAAGATCCCCGGACGGGGGAGTTCTTC
D: TRBD2; J: TRBJ2-2; V: TRBV28; size: NA; CDR3: CASSLRGGLAATANTGELFF; DNA: TGTGCCAGCAGCCTGCGGGGGGGACTAGCGGCAACCGCGAACACCGGGGAGCTGTTTTTT
D: TRBD2; J: TRBJ2-7; V: TRBV6-5; size: NA; CDR3: CASRQTSGRFYEQYF; DNA: TGTGCCAGCAGGCAAACTAGCGGGAGGTTCTACGAGCAGTACTTC
D: NA; J: TRBJ2-2; V: TRBV28; size: NA; CDR3: CASSIVSSRSGELFF; DNA: TGTGCCAGCAGCATAGTAAGCTCTCGTTCCGGGGAGCTGTTTTTT